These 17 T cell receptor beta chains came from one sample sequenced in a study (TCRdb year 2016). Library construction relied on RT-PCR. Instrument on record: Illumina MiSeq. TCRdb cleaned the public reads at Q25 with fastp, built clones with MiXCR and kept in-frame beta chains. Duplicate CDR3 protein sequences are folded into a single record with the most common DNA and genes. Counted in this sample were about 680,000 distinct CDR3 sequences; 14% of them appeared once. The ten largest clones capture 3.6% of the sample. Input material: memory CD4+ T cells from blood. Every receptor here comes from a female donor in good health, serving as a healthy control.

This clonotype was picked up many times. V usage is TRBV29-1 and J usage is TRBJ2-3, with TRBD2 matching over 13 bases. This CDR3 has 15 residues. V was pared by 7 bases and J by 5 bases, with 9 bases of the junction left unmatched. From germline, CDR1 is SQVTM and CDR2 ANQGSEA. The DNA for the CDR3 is TGCAGCGCAACGGGACTAGCGGGGCTGGGAGATACGCAGTATTTT. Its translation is CSATGLAGLGDTQYF.

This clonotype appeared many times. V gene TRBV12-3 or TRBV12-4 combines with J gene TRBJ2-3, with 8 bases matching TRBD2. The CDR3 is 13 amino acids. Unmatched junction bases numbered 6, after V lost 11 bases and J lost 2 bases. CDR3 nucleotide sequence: TGTGCCGTCCAGCGGGGGACCACAGATACGCAGTATTTT. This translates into CAVQRGTTDTQYF.

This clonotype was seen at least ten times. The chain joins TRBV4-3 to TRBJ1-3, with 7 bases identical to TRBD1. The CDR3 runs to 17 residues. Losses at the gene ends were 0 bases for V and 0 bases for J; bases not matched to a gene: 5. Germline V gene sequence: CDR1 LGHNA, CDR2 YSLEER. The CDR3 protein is CASSQEGAGGSGNTIYF. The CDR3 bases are TGCGCCAGCAGCCAAGAGGGGGCAGGGGGCTCTGGAAACACCATATATTTT.

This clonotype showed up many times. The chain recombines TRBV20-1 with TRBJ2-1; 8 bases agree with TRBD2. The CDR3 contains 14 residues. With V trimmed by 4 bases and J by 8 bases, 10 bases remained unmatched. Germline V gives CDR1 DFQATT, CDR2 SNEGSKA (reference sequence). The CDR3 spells CSANAWTSLDEQFF. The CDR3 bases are TGCAGTGCTAACGCATGGACTAGCCTCGATGAGCAGTTCTTC.

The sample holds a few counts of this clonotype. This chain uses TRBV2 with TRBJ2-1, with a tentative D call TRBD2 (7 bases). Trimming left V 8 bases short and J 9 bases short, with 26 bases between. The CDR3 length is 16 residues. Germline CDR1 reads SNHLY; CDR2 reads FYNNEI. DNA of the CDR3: TGTGCCAGCCGGGGGGCAGGCGGGGGTGACTTCAGTGAGCAGTTCTTC. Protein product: CASRGAGGGDFSEQFF.

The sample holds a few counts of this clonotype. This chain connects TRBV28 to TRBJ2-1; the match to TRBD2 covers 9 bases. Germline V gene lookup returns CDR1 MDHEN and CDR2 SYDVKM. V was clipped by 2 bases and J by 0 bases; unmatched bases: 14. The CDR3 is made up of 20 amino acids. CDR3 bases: TGTGCCAGCAGTTTAGCTCGCGATATAGCGGGAGCCTACTCCTACAATGAGCAGTTCTTC. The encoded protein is CASSLARDIAGAYSYNEQFF.

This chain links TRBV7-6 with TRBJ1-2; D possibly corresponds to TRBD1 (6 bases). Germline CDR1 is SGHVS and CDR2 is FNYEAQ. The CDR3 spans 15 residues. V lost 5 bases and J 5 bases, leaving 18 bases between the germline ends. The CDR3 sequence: CASSPAQGRSYGYTF. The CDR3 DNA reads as TGTGCCAGCAGCCCTGCACAGGGTAGGAGTTATGGCTACACCTTC.

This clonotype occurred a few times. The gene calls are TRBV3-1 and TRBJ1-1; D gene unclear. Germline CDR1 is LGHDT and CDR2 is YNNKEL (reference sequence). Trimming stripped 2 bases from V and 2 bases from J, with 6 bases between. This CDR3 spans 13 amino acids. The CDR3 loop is CASSQQTNTEAFF. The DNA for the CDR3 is TGTGCCAGCAGCCAACAGACTAACACTGAAGCTTTCTTT.

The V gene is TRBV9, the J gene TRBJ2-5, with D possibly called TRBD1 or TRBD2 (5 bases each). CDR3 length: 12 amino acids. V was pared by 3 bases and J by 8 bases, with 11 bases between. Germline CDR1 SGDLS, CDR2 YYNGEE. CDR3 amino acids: CASSGAGDTQYF. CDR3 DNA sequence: TGTGCCAGCAGCGGCGCTGGGGACACCCAGTACTTC. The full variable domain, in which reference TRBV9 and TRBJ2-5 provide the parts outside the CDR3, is DSGVTQTPKHLITATGQRVTLRCSPRSGDLSVYWYQQSLDQGLQFLIQYYNGEERAKGNILERFSAQQFPDLHSELNLSSLELGDSALYFCASSGAGDTQYFGPGTRLLVL.

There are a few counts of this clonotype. CDR3 sequence reads: CASSQDGTSGRAYEQYF. CDR3 in DNA: TGTGCCAGCAGCCAAGACGGGACTAGCGGGAGGGCCTACGAGCAGTACTTC. This chain connects TRBV4-2 to TRBJ2-7; 16 nucleotides match TRBD2. V lost 0 bases and J lost 2; bases outside the gene matches: 1. This CDR3 comprises 17 residues. Germline V lookup: CDR1 LGHNA, CDR2 YNFKEQ.

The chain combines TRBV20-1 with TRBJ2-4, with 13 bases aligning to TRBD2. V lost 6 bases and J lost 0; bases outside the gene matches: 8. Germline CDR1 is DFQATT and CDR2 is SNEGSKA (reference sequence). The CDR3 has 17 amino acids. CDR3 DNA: TGCAGTGCCAACGGACTAGCGGGAGCGTCAGCCAAAAACATTCAGTACTTC. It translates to CSANGLAGASAKNIQYF.

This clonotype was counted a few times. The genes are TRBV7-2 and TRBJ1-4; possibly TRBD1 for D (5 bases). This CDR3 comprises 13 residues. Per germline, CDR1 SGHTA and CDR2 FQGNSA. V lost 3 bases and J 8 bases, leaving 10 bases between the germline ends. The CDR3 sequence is CASSFQGGEKLFF. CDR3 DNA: TGTGCCAGCAGCTTTCAGGGTGGAGAAAAACTGTTTTTT.

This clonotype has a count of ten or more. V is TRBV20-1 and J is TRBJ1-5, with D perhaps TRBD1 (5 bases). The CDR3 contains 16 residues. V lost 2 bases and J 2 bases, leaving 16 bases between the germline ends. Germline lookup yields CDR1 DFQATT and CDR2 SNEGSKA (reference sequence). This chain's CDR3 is CSARYGGRVGNQPQHF. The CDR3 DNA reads TGCAGTGCTAGATATGGGGGGAGGGTCGGCAATCAGCCCCAGCATTTT.

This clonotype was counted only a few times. CDR3: CASSQDFFYSGNTIYF. As DNA, the CDR3 is TGCGCCAGCAGCCAAGATTTCTTCTACTCTGGAAACACCATATATTTT. V gene TRBV4-3 combines with J gene TRBJ1-3; no definite D call. From germline, CDR1 is LGHNA and CDR2 YSLEER. Between the trimmed V and J ends, which lost 0 bases and 0 bases, there was a span of 9 bases. The CDR3 length is 16 residues.

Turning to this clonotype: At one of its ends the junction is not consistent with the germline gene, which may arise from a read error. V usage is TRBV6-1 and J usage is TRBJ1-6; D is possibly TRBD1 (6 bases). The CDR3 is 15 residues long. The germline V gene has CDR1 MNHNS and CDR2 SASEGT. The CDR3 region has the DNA TGTGACAGCAGAGAGGACAGCTCCTATAATTCACCCCTCCACTTT. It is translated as CDSREDSSYNSPLHF.

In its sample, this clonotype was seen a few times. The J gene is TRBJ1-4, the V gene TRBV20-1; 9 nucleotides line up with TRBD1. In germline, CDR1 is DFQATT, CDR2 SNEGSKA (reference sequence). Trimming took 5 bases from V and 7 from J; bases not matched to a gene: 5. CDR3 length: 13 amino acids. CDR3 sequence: CSAQGQGGEKLFF. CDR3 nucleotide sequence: TGCAGTGCTCAGGGACAGGGAGGTGAAAAACTGTTTTTT.

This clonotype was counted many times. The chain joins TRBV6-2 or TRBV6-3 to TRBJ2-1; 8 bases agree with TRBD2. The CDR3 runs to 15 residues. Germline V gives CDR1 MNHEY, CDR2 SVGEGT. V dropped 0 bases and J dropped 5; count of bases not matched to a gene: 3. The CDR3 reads CASSYSISGNNEQFF. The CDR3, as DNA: TGTGCCAGCAGTTACTCTATTAGCGGGAACAATGAGCAGTTCTTC.